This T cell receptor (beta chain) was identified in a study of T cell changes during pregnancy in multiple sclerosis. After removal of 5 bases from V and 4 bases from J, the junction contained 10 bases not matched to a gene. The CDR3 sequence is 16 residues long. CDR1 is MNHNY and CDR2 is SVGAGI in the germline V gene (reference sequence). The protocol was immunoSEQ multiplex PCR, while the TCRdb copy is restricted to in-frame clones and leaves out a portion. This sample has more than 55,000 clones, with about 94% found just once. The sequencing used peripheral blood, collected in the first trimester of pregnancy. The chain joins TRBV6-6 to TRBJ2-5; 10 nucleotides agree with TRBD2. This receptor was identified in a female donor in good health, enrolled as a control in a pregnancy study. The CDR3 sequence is CASSRPAGGPGETQYF. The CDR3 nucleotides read TGTGCCAGCAGTCGCCCAGCGGGAGGGCCGGGAGAGACCCAGTACTTC.